These 12 T cell receptor beta chains originate from one sample sequenced in a study of T cells in Graves' hyperthyroidism and ophthalmopathy (dated by TCRdb to between 2018 and 2021). The library was obtained by multiplex PCR. The data were produced on an Illumina HiSeq 2000. Amplification of TCR beta CDR3 regions was carried out from RNA transcripts. The first round of RT-PCR for the TCR CDR3 was performed with the HTBI primer set and the Qiagen OneStep RT-PCR kit. The public sequencing data were trimmed at Q25 with fastp and processed into clonotypes with MiXCR by TCRdb, which kept only in-frame beta chains. Each CDR3 protein appears once, grouped with its most common genes and DNA. A total of roughly 40,000 distinct CDR3 sequences appear in this sample, around 53% of them only once. The ten top clones hold about 17% of the sample. The material sequenced was blood. These receptors originate from a man aged 35-49 years with Graves' ophthalmopathy.

Comment on this clonotype: The missing conserved phenylalanine or tryptophan at the end of this CDR3 makes a read error likely. This rearrangement joins TRBV5-1 to TRBJ1-1, with unresolved D. V was pared by 0 bases and J by 3 bases, with 15 bases between. CDR3 size: 16 residues. The V gene's germline CDR1 is SGHRS and CDR2 YFSETQ. The CDR3 nucleotides are TGCGCCAGCAGCTTGGCCTCATCGGCAATGGACACTGAAGCTTTCCTT. Protein sequence: CASSLASSAMDTEAFL.

The V gene is TRBV7-9, the J gene TRBJ1-4; TRBD1 matches 9 bases. The CDR3 runs 14 residues. J gave up 7 bases and V 4 bases, and 4 bases lay outside the gene matches. CDR1 SEHNR and CDR2 FQNEAQ come from the germline V gene (reference sequence). The CDR3 sequence is CASSSDRGSEKLFF. Written as DNA, the CDR3 is TGTGCCAGCAGCTCCGACAGGGGGAGTGAAAAACTGTTTTTT.

The chain uses TRBV7-3 and TRBJ1-1, with a weak D call TRBD1 (6 bases). CDR3 size: 13 residues. Per germline, CDR1 SGHTA and CDR2 FQGTGA. V was pared by 5 bases and J by 7 bases, with 14 bases between. This CDR3 is CASSQAGGYEAFF. DNA of the CDR3: TGTGCCAGCAGCCAAGCGGGGGGCTATGAAGCTTTCTTT.

This clonotype was recorded at least ten times. This rearrangement joins TRBV6-5 to TRBJ1-4; 11 nucleotides match TRBD1. The CDR3 length is 13 residues. Germline V CDR1 and CDR2: MNHEY, SVGAGI. V trimming: 6 bases; J trimming: 10 bases; junction bases outside the gene matches: 4. CDR3 coding DNA: TGTGCCAGCAGGGGGGGACAGGGGGGAAAACTGTTTTTT. Translated, it gives CASRGGQGGKLFF.

This clonotype was detected many times. The chain recombines TRBV20-1 with TRBJ2-3; TRBD2 might be the D (6 bases). This CDR3 contains 16 residues. Per germline, CDR1 DFQATT and CDR2 SNEGSKA (reference sequence). V was shortened by 3 bases and J by 2 bases, with 18 bases between the two germline ends. The chain's CDR3 is CSASKGSGSFTDTQYF. In DNA, the CDR3 is TGCAGTGCTAGTAAAGGTAGCGGTAGTTTCACAGATACGCAGTATTTT.

In this sample, this clonotype turned up many times. The chain combines TRBV11-2 with TRBJ2-1; 13 bases match TRBD2. The germline gives CDR1 SGHAT, CDR2 FQNNGV. The CDR3 loop spans 17 amino acids. Trimming at V came to 4 bases and at J to 3 bases, leaving 6 bases not matched to a gene. The CDR3 region has the DNA TGTGCCAGCAGCTCCGGACTAGCGGGAGCCCTCTACAATGAGCAGTTCTTC. Amino acids: CASSSGLAGALYNEQFF.

This clonotype appeared many times. The genes are TRBV11-2 and TRBJ2-7; a possible D gene is TRBD1 (6 bases). This CDR3 is built from 12 residues. Germline CDR1 SGHAT, CDR2 FQNNGV. Trimming stripped 3 bases from V and 13 bases from J, with 16 bases between. CDR3 coding DNA: TGTGCCAGCAGCTTGATGCAGGGGCGTCCATACTTC. Translation gives CASSLMQGRPYF.

This clonotype is a singleton in its sample. The V call is TRBV12-3 or TRBV12-4, the J call TRBJ1-2, with D perhaps TRBD1 (6 bases). V was shortened by 7 bases and J by 0 bases, with 12 bases between the two germline ends. The CDR3 has 14 amino acids. CDR3 bases: TGTGCCAGCACCCCGACAGGCACTAACTATGGCTACACCTTC. This sequence encodes CASTPTGTNYGYTF.

On this clonotype itself: An end of the junction does not agree with germline; a read error may underlie this. The chain employs TRBV20-1 and TRBJ2-1; D is unclear. Germline-derived CDR1 and CDR2 are DFQATT and SNEGSKA (reference sequence). This CDR3 has 13 residues. CDR3 sequence: CSASSGFDNGQFF. Written as DNA, the CDR3 is TGCAGTGCTAGCTCAGGTTTTGACAATGGGCAGTTCTTC.

This clonotype was recorded only once. The CDR3 does not close with the conserved phenylalanine or tryptophan, likely indicating a read error. The DNA is omitted, as the CDR3 cannot be located on it reliably, and the CDR3 follows TCRdb's listing. This CDR3 reads CASSSVPGL. The chain couples TRBV12-3 or TRBV12-4 to TRBJ1-6. The CDR3 is 9 amino acids long, termini counted.

Many counts were recorded for this clonotype. The V gene is TRBV6-6, the J gene TRBJ2-1, with 10 bases matching TRBD2. The J segment lost 9 bases and the V segment lost 0 bases, leaving 2 bases of the junction unmatched. The CDR3 covers 14 residues. CDR1 and CDR2 from the germline V gene are MNHNY and SVGAGI (reference sequence). The CDR3 spells CASSYSTSGPEQFF. The CDR3 bases are TGTGCCAGCAGTTACTCGACTAGCGGGCCTGAGCAGTTCTTC.

The chain uses TRBV14 and TRBJ2-3; tentative D call: TRBD2 (6 bases). Between the trimmed V and J ends, which lost 8 bases and 5 bases, there was a span of 17 bases. The CDR3 totals 14 residues. Germline lookup yields CDR1 SGHDN and CDR2 FVKESK. The CDR3 sequence is CASSPSREEDTQYF. The CDR3 DNA follows: TGTGCCAGCTCACCATCGAGGGAGGAAGATACGCAGTATTTT.